This TCR beta chain was recovered during a study of T cell responses to AZD1222 COVID-19 vaccine (dated by TCRdb to the early 2020s). Context from the whole study: AZD1222 recipients whose second dose came at about 4 weeks and those whose second dose came at about 12 weeks were combined into one group, since spike-specific TCR depth and breadth did not differ between the two schedules. A total of just over 230 trial participants underwent TCR sequencing, of whom about 210 had received two doses of AZD1222 and roughly 26 had received two doses of the MenACWY control vaccine. Trial participants were enrolled into age subgroups of 18-55, 56-69 and 70-plus years, which contained about 150, 28 and 57 TCR-sequenced participants, respectively.

General findings and caveats noted by the study authors: Vaccine-associated CD4 TCRs spanned the whole spike protein, with dominant responses in regions 160-218 and 743-854. Because no samples from the day 14 peak response were available, repertoires could be characterized only after the peak T cell response. Reportedly, almost half of the unique spike-specific TCRs recognized epitopes lying outside the regions that are mutated in the B.1.351 and B.1.1.7 variants. After two AZD1222 doses, both the breadth and the depth of spike-specific TCRs were significantly higher than at day 0 and than in MenACWY recipients. Conclusions about previously exposed vaccinees were limited because only 5 or 6 AZD1222 recipients were SARS-CoV-2 seropositive at baseline. Participants were mostly white British, with more females than males. The authors suggested clonal diversity may have been underestimated. The 56-69-year group was small, and its depth increase did not reach significance, likely because of low power.

The time point label corresponds to: baseline before first vaccination. The vaccinee samples were drawn from two UK trials, COV001 and COV002, one of which was a single-blind randomized controlled phase 2/3 trial testing AZD1222 (ChAdOx1 nCoV-19) in healthy adults. For TCRbeta chain sequencing, PBMC samples were collected from trial participants at day 0 and at day 28 after the second dose. The CDR3, from cysteine to phenylalanine, totals 12 residues. The retained sequence is limited to the CDR3, 36 bases, with the frame set at the first base. V is cut by 5 bases and J by 0 bases, and the space between the germline ends is 6 bases. Worth noting for this clone: The target of this receptor is not known. No clone much larger than this one lies a single base away; base qualities are absent.

The CDR3 regions of human TCRbeta chains were analyzed by immunosequencing. On the study's bioinformatics: Repertoire TCRs were matched against a reference library of SARS-CoV-2-specific TCRs generated with the MIRA antigen-specificity platform. Breadth was defined as the fraction of unique TCRs that were SARS-CoV-2-associated. Depth was defined as the fraction of total T cells that were SARS-CoV-2-associated. Using the MIRA data, each spike-specific TCR was assigned both to the spike region to which the TCR was reactive and to a CD4 or CD8 class. Log10-transformed breadth and depth values were compared by one-way ANOVA with Sidak's multiple comparisons tests. Imported from immuneACCESS, the table was reduced by TCRdb to in-frame sequences with V and J called. These copies leave out some clones; in studies compared against another copy, an unresolved V gene accounts for under half, and the cause of the remainder is not known. V, J and clone size derive from that table, while D and trimming were established from the DNA sequence. This sample gives 150,000 to 180,000 clones in total; about 87% of them show up just once. The ten largest clones represent less than 3.5% of the sample.

The sequencing here drew on peripheral blood, taken on day 0 of AZD1222 vaccination. This TCR derives from an adult in good health. Recombination connected TRBV5-3 to TRBJ2-7; the D gene is unclear. TRBV5-3 is placed among ORFs of uncertain function. This receptor has the CDR3 CARSYASYEQYF. In nucleotide form, the sequence is TGTGCCAGAAGTTACGCCTCCTACGAGCAGTACTTC.